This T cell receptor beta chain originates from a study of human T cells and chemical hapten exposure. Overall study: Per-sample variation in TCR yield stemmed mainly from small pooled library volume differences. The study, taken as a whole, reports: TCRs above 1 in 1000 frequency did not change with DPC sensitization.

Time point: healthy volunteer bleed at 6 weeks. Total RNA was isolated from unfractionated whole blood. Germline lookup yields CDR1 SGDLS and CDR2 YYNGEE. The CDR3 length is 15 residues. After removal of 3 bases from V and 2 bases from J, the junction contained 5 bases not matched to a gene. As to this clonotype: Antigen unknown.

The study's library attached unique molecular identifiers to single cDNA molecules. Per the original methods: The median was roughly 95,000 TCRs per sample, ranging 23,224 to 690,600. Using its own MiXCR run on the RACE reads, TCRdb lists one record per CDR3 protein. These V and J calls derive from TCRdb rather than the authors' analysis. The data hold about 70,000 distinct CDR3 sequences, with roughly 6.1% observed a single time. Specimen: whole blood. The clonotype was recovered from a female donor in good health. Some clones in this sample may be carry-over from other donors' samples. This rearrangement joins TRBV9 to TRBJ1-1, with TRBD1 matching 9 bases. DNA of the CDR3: TGTGCCAGCAGCGCGGGACAGGGACCAAACACTGAAGCTTTCTTT. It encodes CASSAGQGPNTEAFF.